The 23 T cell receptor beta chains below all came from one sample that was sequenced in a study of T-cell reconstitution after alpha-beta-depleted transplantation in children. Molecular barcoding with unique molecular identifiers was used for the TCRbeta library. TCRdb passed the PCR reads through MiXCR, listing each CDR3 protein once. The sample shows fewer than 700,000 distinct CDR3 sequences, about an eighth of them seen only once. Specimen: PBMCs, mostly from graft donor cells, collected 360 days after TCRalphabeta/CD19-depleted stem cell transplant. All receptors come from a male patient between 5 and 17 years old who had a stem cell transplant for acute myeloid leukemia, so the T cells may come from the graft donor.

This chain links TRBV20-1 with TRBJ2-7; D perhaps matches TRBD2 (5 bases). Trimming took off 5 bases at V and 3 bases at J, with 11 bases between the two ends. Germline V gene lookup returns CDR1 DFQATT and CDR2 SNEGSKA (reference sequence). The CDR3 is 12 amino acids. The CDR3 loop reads CSAPDSYYEQYF. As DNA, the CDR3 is TGCAGTGCTCCGGACTCCTACTACGAGCAGTACTTC.

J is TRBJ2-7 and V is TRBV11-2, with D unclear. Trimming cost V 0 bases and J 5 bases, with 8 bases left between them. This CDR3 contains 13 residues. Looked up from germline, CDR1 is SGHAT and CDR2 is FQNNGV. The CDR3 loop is CASSLEGLNEQYF. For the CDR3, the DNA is TGTGCCAGCAGCTTAGAGGGTCTAAACGAGCAGTACTTC.

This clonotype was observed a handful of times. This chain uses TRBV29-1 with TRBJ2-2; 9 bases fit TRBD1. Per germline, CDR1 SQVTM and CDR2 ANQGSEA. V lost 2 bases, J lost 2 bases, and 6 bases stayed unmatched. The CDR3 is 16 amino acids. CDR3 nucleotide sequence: TGCAGCGTTGAATGGCGGACAGGGGCTAACACCGGGGAGCTGTTTTTT. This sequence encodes CSVEWRTGANTGELFF.

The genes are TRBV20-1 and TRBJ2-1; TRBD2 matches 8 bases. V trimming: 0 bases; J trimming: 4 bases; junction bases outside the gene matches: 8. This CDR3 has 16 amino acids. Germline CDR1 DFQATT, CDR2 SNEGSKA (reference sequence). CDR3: CSAREEKLAVYNEQFF. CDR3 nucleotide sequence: TGCAGTGCTAGAGAGGAAAAACTAGCGGTTTACAATGAGCAGTTCTTC.

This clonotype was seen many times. CDR3: CATSDWSGNGYNEQFF. CDR3 bases: TGTGCCACCAGTGATTGGTCAGGGAATGGTTACAATGAGCAGTTCTTC. This rearrangement joins TRBV24-1 to TRBJ2-1; D is perhaps TRBD1 (5 bases). The CDR3 covers 16 residues. CDR1 and CDR2 from the germline V gene are KGHDR and SFDVKD. The ends were cut back, 2 bases at V and 4 bases at J, with 14 bases in the middle.

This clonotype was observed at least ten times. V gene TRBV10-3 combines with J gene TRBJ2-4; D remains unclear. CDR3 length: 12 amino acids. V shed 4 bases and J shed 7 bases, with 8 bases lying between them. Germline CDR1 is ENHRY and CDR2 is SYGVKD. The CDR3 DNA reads TGTGCCATCAGTGGGAAGGAGAACATTCAGTACTTC. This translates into CAISGKENIQYF.

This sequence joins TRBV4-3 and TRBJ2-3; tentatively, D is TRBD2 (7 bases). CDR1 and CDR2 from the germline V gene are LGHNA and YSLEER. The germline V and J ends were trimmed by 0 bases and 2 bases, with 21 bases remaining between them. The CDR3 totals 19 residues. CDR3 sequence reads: CASSQDLGGGAVATDTQYF. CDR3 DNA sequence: TGCGCCAGCAGCCAAGATCTGGGTGGGGGGGCCGTAGCCACAGATACGCAGTATTTT.

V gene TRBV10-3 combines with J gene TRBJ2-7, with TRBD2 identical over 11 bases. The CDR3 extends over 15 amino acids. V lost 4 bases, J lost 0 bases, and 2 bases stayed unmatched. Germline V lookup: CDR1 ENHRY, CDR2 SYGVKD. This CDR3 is CAISVTSGSSYEQYF. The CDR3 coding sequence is TGTGCCATCAGTGTTACTAGCGGGAGCTCCTACGAGCAGTACTTC.

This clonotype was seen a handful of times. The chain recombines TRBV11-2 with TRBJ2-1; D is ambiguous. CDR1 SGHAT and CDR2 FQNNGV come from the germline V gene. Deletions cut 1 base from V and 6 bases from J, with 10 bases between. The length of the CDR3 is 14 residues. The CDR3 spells CASSLAGFLNEQFF. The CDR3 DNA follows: TGTGCCAGCAGCTTAGCCGGGTTCCTCAATGAGCAGTTCTTC.

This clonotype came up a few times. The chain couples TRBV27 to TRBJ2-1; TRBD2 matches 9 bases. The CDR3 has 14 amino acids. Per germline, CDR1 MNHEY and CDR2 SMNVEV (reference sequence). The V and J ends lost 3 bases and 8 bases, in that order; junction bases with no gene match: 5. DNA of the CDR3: TGTGCCAGCAGTTTGCTAGCGGGAACATATGAGCAGTTCTTC. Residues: CASSLLAGTYEQFF.

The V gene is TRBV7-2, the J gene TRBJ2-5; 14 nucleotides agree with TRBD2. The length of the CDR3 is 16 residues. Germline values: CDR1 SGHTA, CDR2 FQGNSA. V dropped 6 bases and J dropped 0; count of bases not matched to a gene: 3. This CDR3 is CASSWTSGGYQETQYF. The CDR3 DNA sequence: TGTGCCAGCAGTTGGACTAGCGGGGGGTACCAAGAGACCCAGTACTTC.

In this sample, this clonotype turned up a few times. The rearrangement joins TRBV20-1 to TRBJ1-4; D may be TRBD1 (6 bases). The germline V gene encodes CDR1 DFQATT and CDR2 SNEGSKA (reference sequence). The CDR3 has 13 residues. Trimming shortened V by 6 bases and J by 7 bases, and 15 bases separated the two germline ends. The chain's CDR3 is CSAWGAGSEKLFF. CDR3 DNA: TGCAGTGCCTGGGGGGCAGGGAGTGAAAAACTGTTTTTT.

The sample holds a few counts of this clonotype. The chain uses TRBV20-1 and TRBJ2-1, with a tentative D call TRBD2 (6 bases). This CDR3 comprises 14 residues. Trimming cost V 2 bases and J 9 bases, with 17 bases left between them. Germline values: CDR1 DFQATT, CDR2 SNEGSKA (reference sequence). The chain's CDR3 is CSARSASARGEQFF. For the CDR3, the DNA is TGCAGTGCTAGAAGTGCTAGCGCTAGGGGTGAGCAGTTCTTC.

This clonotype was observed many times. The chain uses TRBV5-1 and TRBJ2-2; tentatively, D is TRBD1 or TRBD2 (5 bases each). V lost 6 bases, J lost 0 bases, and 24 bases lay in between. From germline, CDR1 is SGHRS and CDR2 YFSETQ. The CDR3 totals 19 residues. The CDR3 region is CASTSGWTGTVTNTGELFF. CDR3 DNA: TGCGCCAGCACCTCGGGCTGGACTGGGACCGTTACGAACACCGGGGAGCTGTTTTTT.

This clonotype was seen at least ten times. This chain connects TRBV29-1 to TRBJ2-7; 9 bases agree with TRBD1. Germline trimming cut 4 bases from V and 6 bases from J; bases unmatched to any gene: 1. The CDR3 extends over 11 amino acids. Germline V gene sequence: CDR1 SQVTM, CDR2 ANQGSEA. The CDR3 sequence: CSVVQGAEQYF. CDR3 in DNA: TGCAGCGTTGTACAGGGGGCCGAGCAGTACTTC.

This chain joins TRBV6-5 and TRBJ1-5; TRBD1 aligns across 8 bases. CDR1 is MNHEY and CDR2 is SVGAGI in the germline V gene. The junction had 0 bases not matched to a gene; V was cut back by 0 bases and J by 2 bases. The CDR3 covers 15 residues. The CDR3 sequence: CASSYSGQGNQPQHF. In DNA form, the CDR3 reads TGTGCCAGCAGTTACTCGGGACAGGGCAATCAGCCCCAGCATTTT.

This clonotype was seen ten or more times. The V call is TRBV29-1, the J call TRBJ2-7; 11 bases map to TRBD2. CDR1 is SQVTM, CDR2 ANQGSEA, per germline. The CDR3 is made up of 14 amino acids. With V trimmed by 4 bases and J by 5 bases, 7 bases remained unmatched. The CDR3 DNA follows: TGCAGCGTTGGGGTAGCGGGAGGGCCGGACGAGCAGTACTTC. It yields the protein CSVGVAGGPDEQYF.

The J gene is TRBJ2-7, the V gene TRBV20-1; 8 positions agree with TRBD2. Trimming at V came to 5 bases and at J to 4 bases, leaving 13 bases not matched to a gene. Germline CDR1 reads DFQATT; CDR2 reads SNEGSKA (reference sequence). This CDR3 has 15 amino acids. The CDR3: CSARKSGSMRYEQYF. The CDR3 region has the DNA TGCAGTGCTCGAAAAAGCGGGAGTATGAGGTACGAGCAGTACTTC.

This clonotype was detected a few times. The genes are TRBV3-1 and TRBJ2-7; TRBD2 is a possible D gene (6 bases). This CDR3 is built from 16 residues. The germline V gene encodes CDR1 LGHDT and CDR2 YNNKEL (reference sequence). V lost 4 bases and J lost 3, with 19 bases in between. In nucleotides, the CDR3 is TGTGCCAGCAGCCCCCAAGACGGGTGGAGGGACTACGAGCAGTACTTC. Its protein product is CASSPQDGWRDYEQYF.

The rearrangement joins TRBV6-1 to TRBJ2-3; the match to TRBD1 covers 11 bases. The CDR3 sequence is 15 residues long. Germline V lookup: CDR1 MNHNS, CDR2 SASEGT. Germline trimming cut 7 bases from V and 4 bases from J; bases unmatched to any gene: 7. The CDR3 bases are TGTGCCAGCAAAAAGGGGGACAGGGGGGCAGATACGCAGTATTTT. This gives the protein CASKKGDRGADTQYF.

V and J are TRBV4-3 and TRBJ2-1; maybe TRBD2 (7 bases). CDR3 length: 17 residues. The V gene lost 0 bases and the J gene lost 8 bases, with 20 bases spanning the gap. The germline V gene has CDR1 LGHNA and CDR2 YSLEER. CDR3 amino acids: CASSQDGGGGQLDEQFF. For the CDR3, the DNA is TGCGCCAGCAGCCAAGATGGTGGGGGGGGCCAGCTGGATGAGCAGTTCTTC.

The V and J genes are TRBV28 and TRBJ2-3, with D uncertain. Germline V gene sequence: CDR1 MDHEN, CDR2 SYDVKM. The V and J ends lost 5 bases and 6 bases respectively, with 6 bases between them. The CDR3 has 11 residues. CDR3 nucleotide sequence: TGTGCCAGCAGTGACGGGGATACGCAGTATTTT. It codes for CASSDGDTQYF.

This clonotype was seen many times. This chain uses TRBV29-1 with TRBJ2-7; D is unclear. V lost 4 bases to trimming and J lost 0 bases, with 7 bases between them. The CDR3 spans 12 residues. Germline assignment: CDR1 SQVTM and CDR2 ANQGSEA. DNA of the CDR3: TGCAGCGTTGGGGCTACCTCCTACGAGCAGTACTTC. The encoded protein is CSVGATSYEQYF.